This T cell receptor beta chain stems from a study of early T cells in non-severe SARS-CoV-2 infection. Overall study: The input, bulk RNA from unsorted whole blood, was sequenced, and chains were unpaired. Study-wide points: The study's VDJdb matching favored anti-spike CD8 responses and missed private and CD4 specificities.

Germline CDR1 SQVTM, CDR2 ANQGSEA. Trimming took off 4 bases at V and 2 bases at J, with 18 bases between the two ends. The CDR3 spans 16 residues. Attachment of unique molecular identifiers was made to individual cDNA molecules. A single record per CDR3 protein comes from TCRdb applying MiXCR to the 5' RACE reads. The sample shows about 64,000 distinct CDR3 sequences, 18% of them seen only once. For this clonotype: As yet, its antigen is unknown.

Here the sequenced sample was whole blood, taken at baseline. The chain links TRBV29-1 to TRBJ2-1; TRBD1 or TRBD2 may be the D gene (5 bases each). The TCR comes from an adult who was a healthcare worker with PCR-confirmed SARS-CoV-2 infection or an uninfected control (not recorded which). CDR3 in DNA: TGCAGCGTTGCCCTCAGGGACCAGTTCACCTACAATGAGCAGTTCTTC. Translating gives CSVALRDQFTYNEQFF.